These T cell receptor beta chains were read from a single sample in a study of vaccination and CD4 T cells after COVID-19. TCRdb redid the calling of the PCR reads with MiXCR, one entry per CDR3 protein. The sample lists 20,000 to 25,000 distinct CDR3 sequences, over 25% occurring once. Antigen specificity for these receptors is unknown. The source material was CD4+ T cells from blood, cultured in vitro, sampled about 7 months after SARS-CoV-2 vaccination. Source of these receptors: a human donor who had recovered from COVID-19. The CDR3 runs from the conserved cysteine through the conserved F or W. Each record gives: V gene, D gene, clone size, J gene, CDR3 protein, CDR3 DNA. D genes are given only for firm matches. Size is omitted from some rows. Given values are once, few, many or a class for expanded clones.

v_call: TRBV7-3; d_call: TRBD2; clone_size: few; j_call: TRBJ2-7; cdr3_aa: CASSTSGNNEQYF; cdr3_nt: TGTGCCAGCAGCACTAGCGGGAACAACGAGCAGTACTTC
v_call: TRBV6-1; d_call: NA; clone_size: NA; j_call: TRBJ1-5; cdr3_aa: CASSAGHHSNQPQHF; cdr3_nt: TGTGCCAGCAGTGCGGGGCACCATAGCAATCAGCCCCAGCATTTT
v_call: TRBV4-1; d_call: TRBD1; clone_size: few; j_call: TRBJ1-2; cdr3_aa: CASSQVGTANYGYTF; cdr3_nt: TGCGCCAGCAGCCAAGTAGGGACAGCTAACTATGGCTACACCTTC
v_call: TRBV5-1; d_call: NA; clone_size: few; j_call: TRBJ1-1; cdr3_aa: CASSPVQGVGTEAFF; cdr3_nt: TGCGCCAGCAGCCCCGTACAGGGTGTAGGTACTGAAGCTTTCTTT
v_call: TRBV6-2/TRBV6-3; d_call: NA; clone_size: NA; j_call: TRBJ2-7; cdr3_aa: CASTGKAGYTYEQYF; cdr3_nt: TGTGCCAGCACTGGGAAGGCAGGTTACACCTACGAGCAGTACTTC
v_call: TRBV19; d_call: NA; clone_size: NA; j_call: TRBJ2-5; cdr3_aa: CASRGRGGRKETQYF; cdr3_nt: TGTGCCAGTAGGGGTCGTGGGGGGCGAAAAGAGACCCAGTACTTC
v_call: TRBV10-1; d_call: NA; clone_size: few; j_call: TRBJ2-3; cdr3_aa: CASSRLVPDTQYF; cdr3_nt: TGCGCCAGCAGCCGACTAGTTCCGGATACGCAGTATTTT
v_call: TRBV5-1; d_call: TRBD1; clone_size: medium-sized; j_call: TRBJ1-1; cdr3_aa: CASSRTGTMNTEAFF; cdr3_nt: TGCGCCAGCAGCAGGACAGGAACCATGAACACTGAAGCTTTCTTT
v_call: TRBV25-1; d_call: TRBD2; clone_size: few; j_call: TRBJ2-5; cdr3_aa: CACGGHGEETQYF; cdr3_nt: TGTGCTTGCGGGGGGCACGGGGAAGAGACCCAGTACTTC
v_call: TRBV11-2; d_call: NA; clone_size: NA; j_call: TRBJ2-1; cdr3_aa: CASSLPWAVNEQFF; cdr3_nt: TGTGCCAGCAGCTTACCCTGGGCCGTCAATGAGCAGTTCTTC
v_call: TRBV11-3; d_call: NA; clone_size: NA; j_call: TRBJ2-7; cdr3_aa: CASSRNGPIVYEQYF; cdr3_nt: TGTGCCAGCAGCCGAAACGGGCCTATTGTGTACGAGCAGTACTTC
v_call: TRBV25-1; d_call: NA; clone_size: few; j_call: TRBJ2-3; cdr3_aa: CASSGYMSTDTQYF; cdr3_nt: TGTGCCAGCAGTGGCTACATGAGCACAGATACGCAGTATTTT
v_call: TRBV11-3; d_call: TRBD2; clone_size: NA; j_call: TRBJ2-7; cdr3_aa: CASSASGGRRVAGGPYEQYF; cdr3_nt: TGTGCCAGCAGCGCCTCAGGAGGTCGCAGGGTAGCGGGAGGACCCTACGAGCAGTACTTC
v_call: TRBV20-1; d_call: TRBD1; clone_size: NA; j_call: TRBJ2-5; cdr3_aa: CSLVPDRGQMETQYF; cdr3_nt: TGCAGCCTCGTCCCCGACAGGGGGCAGATGGAGACCCAGTACTTC
v_call: TRBV18; d_call: NA; clone_size: few; j_call: TRBJ1-2; cdr3_aa: CASSPDSNYGYTF; cdr3_nt: TGTGCCAGCTCACCAGACTCTAACTATGGCTACACCTTC
v_call: TRBV2; d_call: TRBD2; clone_size: NA; j_call: TRBJ2-5; cdr3_aa: CASTGSGRSGTQYF; cdr3_nt: TGTGCCAGCACAGGTAGCGGGAGGTCGGGGACCCAGTACTTC
v_call: TRBV20-1; d_call: NA; clone_size: few; j_call: TRBJ2-1; cdr3_aa: CSARNRAGHYNEQFF; cdr3_nt: TGCAGTGCCCGCAACCGGGCCGGTCACTACAATGAGCAGTTCTTC
v_call: TRBV4-3; d_call: TRBD2; clone_size: once; j_call: TRBJ2-1; cdr3_aa: CASSQQSGRAVLTPYNEQFF; cdr3_nt: TGCGCCAGCAGCCAGCAGAGCGGGAGGGCAGTATTAACCCCTTACAATGAGCAGTTCTTC
v_call: TRBV27; d_call: NA; clone_size: once; j_call: TRBJ2-7; cdr3_aa: CATRRWQTYEQHF; cdr3_nt: TGTGCCACCCGAAGGTGGCAGACTTACGAGCAGCACTTC
v_call: TRBV5-1; d_call: NA; clone_size: few; j_call: TRBJ2-7; cdr3_aa: CASSDERPRQYF; cdr3_nt: TGCGCCAGCAGTGATGAGAGACCGAGGCAGTACTTC
v_call: TRBV6-1; d_call: NA; clone_size: NA; j_call: TRBJ1-4; cdr3_aa: CASSESPTNEKLFF; cdr3_nt: TGTGCCAGCAGTGAATCGCCAACTAATGAAAAACTGTTTTTT
v_call: TRBV7-2; d_call: NA; clone_size: few; j_call: TRBJ2-7; cdr3_aa: CASSNNRGGYEQYF; cdr3_nt: TGTGCCAGCAGCAATAATAGGGGGGGCTACGAGCAGTACTTC
v_call: TRBV20-1; d_call: NA; clone_size: few; j_call: TRBJ1-1; cdr3_aa: CSANHAVNTEAFF; cdr3_nt: TGCAGTGCGAATCACGCAGTGAACACTGAAGCTTTCTTT
v_call: TRBV7-2; d_call: TRBD2; clone_size: medium-sized; j_call: TRBJ2-5; cdr3_aa: CASKPKGLAGGLWETQYF; cdr3_nt: TGTGCCAGCAAACCCAAAGGACTAGCGGGGGGGCTCTGGGAGACCCAGTACTTC
v_call: TRBV7-9; d_call: NA; clone_size: few; j_call: TRBJ2-5; cdr3_aa: CASSRRIGAGETQYF; cdr3_nt: TGTGCCAGCAGCCGGAGGATTGGGGCCGGAGAGACCCAGTACTTC
v_call: TRBV24-1; d_call: TRBD1; clone_size: NA; j_call: TRBJ2-1; cdr3_aa: CATSGGAGGEQFF; cdr3_nt: TGTGCCACCTCAGGGGGCGCTGGGGGGGAGCAGTTCTTC
v_call: TRBV7-2; d_call: TRBD2; clone_size: NA; j_call: TRBJ2-1; cdr3_aa: CASSWAAGLSNEQFF; cdr3_nt: TGTGCCAGCAGCTGGGCAGCGGGACTATCTAATGAGCAGTTCTTC
v_call: TRBV7-9; d_call: NA; clone_size: NA; j_call: TRBJ1-1; cdr3_aa: CASSLGGRANTEAFF; cdr3_nt: TGTGCCAGCAGCCTAGGGGGGCGGGCGAACACTGAAGCTTTCTTT
v_call: TRBV7-2; d_call: NA; clone_size: NA; j_call: TRBJ2-4; cdr3_aa: CASSFSHGNIQYF; cdr3_nt: TGTGCCAGCAGCTTCTCCCACGGGAACATTCAGTACTTC
v_call: TRBV6-2/TRBV6-3; d_call: NA; clone_size: few; j_call: TRBJ1-2; cdr3_aa: CASGRAGDWNYGYTF; cdr3_nt: TGTGCCAGCGGGCGAGCAGGGGACTGGAACTATGGCTACACCTTC
v_call: TRBV7-3; d_call: NA; clone_size: NA; j_call: TRBJ2-2; cdr3_aa: CASSRLGVDTGELFF; cdr3_nt: TGTGCCAGCAGCCGACTGGGGGTCGACACCGGGGAGCTGTTTTTT
v_call: TRBV19; d_call: NA; clone_size: few; j_call: TRBJ1-2; cdr3_aa: CASSIYRGANYGYTF; cdr3_nt: TGTGCCAGTAGTATATACCGGGGAGCTAACTATGGCTACACCTTC
v_call: TRBV7-2; d_call: NA; clone_size: few; j_call: TRBJ2-1; cdr3_aa: CASSARPHNEQFF; cdr3_nt: TGTGCCAGCAGCGCCCGCCCCCACAATGAGCAGTTCTTC
v_call: TRBV20-1; d_call: TRBD2; clone_size: NA; j_call: TRBJ2-1; cdr3_aa: CSARGKRGALYNEQFF; cdr3_nt: TGCAGTGCTAGGGGCAAGCGGGGGGCCTTGTACAATGAGCAGTTCTTC
v_call: TRBV19; d_call: TRBD2; clone_size: NA; j_call: TRBJ2-7; cdr3_aa: CASSILLRSGSSGGYEQYF; cdr3_nt: TGTGCCAGTAGTATTCTTTTGCGAAGTGGGTCTAGCGGGGGATACGAGCAGTACTTC
v_call: TRBV7-9; d_call: NA; clone_size: NA; j_call: TRBJ2-3; cdr3_aa: CASSQKFPDSPDTQYF; cdr3_nt: TGTGCCAGCAGTCAAAAATTCCCGGACAGCCCAGATACGCAGTATTTT
v_call: TRBV7-8; d_call: NA; clone_size: few; j_call: TRBJ1-2; cdr3_aa: CASSLTEWGDGGYTF; cdr3_nt: TGTGCCAGCAGCTTAACGGAGTGGGGCGATGGCGGCTACACCTTC
v_call: TRBV19; d_call: NA; clone_size: NA; j_call: TRBJ1-1; cdr3_aa: CASSIRVEAFF; cdr3_nt: TGTGCCAGTAGTATCAGGGTAGAAGCTTTCTTT
v_call: TRBV4-2; d_call: TRBD1; clone_size: NA; j_call: TRBJ2-1; cdr3_aa: CASSQVGEGASYNEQFF; cdr3_nt: TGTGCCAGCAGCCAAGTGGGCGAGGGGGCTTCCTACAATGAGCAGTTCTTC
v_call: TRBV27; d_call: TRBD2; clone_size: NA; j_call: TRBJ2-7; cdr3_aa: CASSLYGAGAYEQYF; cdr3_nt: TGTGCCAGCAGTTTATACGGCGCGGGGGCCTACGAGCAGTACTTC
v_call: TRBV6-1; d_call: TRBD2; clone_size: NA; j_call: TRBJ2-2; cdr3_aa: CASSGTRVAGTGELFF; cdr3_nt: TGTGCCAGCAGTGGGACTAGGGTGGCGGGCACCGGGGAGCTGTTTTTT
v_call: TRBV7-6; d_call: NA; clone_size: NA; j_call: TRBJ2-7; cdr3_aa: CASSLAQKAYEQYF; cdr3_nt: TGTGCCAGCAGCTTAGCGCAAAAAGCCTACGAGCAGTACTTC
v_call: TRBV20-1; d_call: TRBD2; clone_size: few; j_call: TRBJ2-5; cdr3_aa: CSANPLARETQYF; cdr3_nt: TGCAGTGCCAACCCACTAGCGCGGGAGACCCAGTACTTC
v_call: TRBV20-1; d_call: TRBD2; clone_size: NA; j_call: TRBJ2-1; cdr3_aa: CSARKRAGEYNEQFF; cdr3_nt: TGCAGTGCTAGAAAGAGGGCGGGAGAGTACAATGAGCAGTTCTTC
v_call: TRBV15; d_call: NA; clone_size: NA; j_call: TRBJ2-7; cdr3_aa: CATSRTAKWSYEQYF; cdr3_nt: TGTGCCACCAGCCGGACAGCTAAGTGGTCCTACGAGCAGTACTTC
v_call: TRBV19; d_call: TRBD1; clone_size: few; j_call: TRBJ2-7; cdr3_aa: CGEMWGTGALGEQYF; cdr3_nt: TGTGGGGAGATGTGGGGGACAGGGGCCCTCGGTGAGCAGTACTTC
v_call: TRBV7-9; d_call: NA; clone_size: few; j_call: TRBJ1-1; cdr3_aa: CASSLSRSGNTEAFF; cdr3_nt: TGTGCCAGCAGCTTATCGCGGTCGGGGAACACTGAAGCTTTCTTT
v_call: TRBV7-3; d_call: TRBD2; clone_size: NA; j_call: TRBJ2-3; cdr3_aa: CASSTRGGTPDTQYF; cdr3_nt: TGTGCCAGCAGCACACGGGGGGGGACTCCAGATACGCAGTATTTT
v_call: TRBV28; d_call: TRBD1; clone_size: NA; j_call: TRBJ1-1; cdr3_aa: CASSETGGRTEAFF; cdr3_nt: TGTGCCAGCAGTGAGACAGGGGGAAGGACTGAAGCTTTCTTT
v_call: TRBV28; d_call: TRBD1; clone_size: NA; j_call: TRBJ2-3; cdr3_aa: CASSSLDRVKDTQYF; cdr3_nt: TGTGCCAGCAGTTCCTTGGACAGGGTGAAAGATACGCAGTATTTT
v_call: TRBV6-5; d_call: NA; clone_size: NA; j_call: TRBJ2-2; cdr3_aa: CASSYQVMYAGELFF; cdr3_nt: TGTGCCAGCAGTTATCAGGTTATGTACGCCGGGGAGCTGTTTTTT
v_call: TRBV6-5; d_call: NA; clone_size: NA; j_call: TRBJ2-6; cdr3_aa: CASSSSGAGANVLTF; cdr3_nt: TGTGCCAGCAGTTCGTCAGGGGCTGGGGCCAACGTCCTGACTTTC
v_call: TRBV11-3; d_call: NA; clone_size: few; j_call: TRBJ1-6; cdr3_aa: CASSLTTTNSPLHF; cdr3_nt: TGTGCCAGCAGCCTCACCACTACTAATTCACCCCTCCACTTT
v_call: TRBV20-1; d_call: TRBD1; clone_size: few; j_call: TRBJ1-2; cdr3_aa: CSALRQGQGYGYTF; cdr3_nt: TGCAGTGCCCTTCGACAGGGTCAAGGGTATGGCTACACCTTC